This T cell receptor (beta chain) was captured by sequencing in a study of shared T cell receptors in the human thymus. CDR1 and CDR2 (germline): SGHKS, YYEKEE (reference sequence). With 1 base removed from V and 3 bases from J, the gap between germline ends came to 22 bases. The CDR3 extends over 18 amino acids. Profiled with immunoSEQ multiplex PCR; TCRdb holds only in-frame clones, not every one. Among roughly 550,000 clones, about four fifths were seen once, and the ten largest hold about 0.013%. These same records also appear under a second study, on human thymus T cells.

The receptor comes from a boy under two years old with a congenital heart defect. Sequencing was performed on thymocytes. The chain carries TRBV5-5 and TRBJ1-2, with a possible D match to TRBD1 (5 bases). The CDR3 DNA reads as TGTGCCAGCAGCTTGTGTGGTAGGGGCTCGAATACCGACTATGGCTACACCTTC. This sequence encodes CASSLCGRGSNTDYGYTF.